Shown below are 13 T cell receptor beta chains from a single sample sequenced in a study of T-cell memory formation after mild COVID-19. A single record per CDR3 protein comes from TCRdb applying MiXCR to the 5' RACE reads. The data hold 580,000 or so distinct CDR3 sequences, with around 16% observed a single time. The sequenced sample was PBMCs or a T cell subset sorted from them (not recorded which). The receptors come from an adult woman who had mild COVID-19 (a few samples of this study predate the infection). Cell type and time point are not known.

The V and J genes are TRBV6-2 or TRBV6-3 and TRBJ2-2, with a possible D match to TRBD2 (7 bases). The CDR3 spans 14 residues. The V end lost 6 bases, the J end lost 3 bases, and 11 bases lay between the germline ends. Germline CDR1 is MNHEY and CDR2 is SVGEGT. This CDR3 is CASRGGADTGELFF. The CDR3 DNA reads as TGTGCCAGCAGAGGGGGGGCCGACACCGGGGAGCTGTTTTTT.

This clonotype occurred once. The CDR3 nucleotides read TGTGCCAGCAGTTTATCCACTAGCCCCGGGGAGCTGTTTTTT. Translation gives CASSLSTSPGELFF. The chain joins TRBV28 to TRBJ2-2; D is perhaps TRBD2 (6 bases). Germline V gene data show CDR1 as MDHEN and CDR2 as SYDVKM. The CDR3 sequence is 14 residues long. V dropped 1 base and J dropped 6 bases, with 9 bases sitting between them.

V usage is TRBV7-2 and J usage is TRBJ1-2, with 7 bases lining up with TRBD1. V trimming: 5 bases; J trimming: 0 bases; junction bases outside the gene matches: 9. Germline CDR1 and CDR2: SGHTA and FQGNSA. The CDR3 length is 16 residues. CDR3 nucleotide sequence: TGTGCCAGCAGCGAAAGCGACAGGGTGGCTAACTATGGCTACACCTTC. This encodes CASSESDRVANYGYTF.

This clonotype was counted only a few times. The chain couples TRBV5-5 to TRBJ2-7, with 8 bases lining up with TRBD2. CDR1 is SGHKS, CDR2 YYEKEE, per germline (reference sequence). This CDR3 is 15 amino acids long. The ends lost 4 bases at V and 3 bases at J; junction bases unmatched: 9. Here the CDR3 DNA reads TGTGCCAGCAGCCAGGGACTAGACTTGGGCTACGAGCAGTACTTC. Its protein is CASSQGLDLGYEQYF.

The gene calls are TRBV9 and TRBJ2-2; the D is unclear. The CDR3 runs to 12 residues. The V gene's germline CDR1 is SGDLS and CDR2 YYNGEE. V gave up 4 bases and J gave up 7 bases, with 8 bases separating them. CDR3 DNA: TGTGCCAGCAGCCCGCGAGTCGGGGAGCTGTTTTTT. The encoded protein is CASSPRVGELFF.

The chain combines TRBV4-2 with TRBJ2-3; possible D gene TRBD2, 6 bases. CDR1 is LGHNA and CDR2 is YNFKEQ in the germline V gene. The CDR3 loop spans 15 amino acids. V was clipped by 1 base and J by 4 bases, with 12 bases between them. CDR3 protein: CASSQVRGSADTQYF. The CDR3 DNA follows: TGTGCCAGCAGCCAAGTCCGGGGGTCCGCAGATACGCAGTATTTT.

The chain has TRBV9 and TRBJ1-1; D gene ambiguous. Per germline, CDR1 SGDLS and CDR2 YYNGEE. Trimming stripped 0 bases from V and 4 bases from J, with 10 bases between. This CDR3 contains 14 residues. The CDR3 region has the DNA TGTGCCAGCAGCGTAGAGGATCGGCCCACTGAAGCTTTCTTT. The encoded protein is CASSVEDRPTEAFF.

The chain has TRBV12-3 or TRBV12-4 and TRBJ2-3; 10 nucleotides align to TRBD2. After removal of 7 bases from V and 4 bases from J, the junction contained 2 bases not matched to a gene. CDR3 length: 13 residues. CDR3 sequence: CASNSGGSDTQYF. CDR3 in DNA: TGTGCCAGCAATAGCGGGGGGTCAGATACGCAGTATTTT.

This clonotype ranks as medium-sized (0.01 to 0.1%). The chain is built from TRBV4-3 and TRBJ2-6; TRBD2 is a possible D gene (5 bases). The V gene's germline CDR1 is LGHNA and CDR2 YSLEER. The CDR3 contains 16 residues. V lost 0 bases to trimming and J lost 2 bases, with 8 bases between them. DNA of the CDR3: TGCGCCAGCAGCCAAGACTCCGGGACTGGGGCCAACGTCCTGACTTTC. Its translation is CASSQDSGTGANVLTF.

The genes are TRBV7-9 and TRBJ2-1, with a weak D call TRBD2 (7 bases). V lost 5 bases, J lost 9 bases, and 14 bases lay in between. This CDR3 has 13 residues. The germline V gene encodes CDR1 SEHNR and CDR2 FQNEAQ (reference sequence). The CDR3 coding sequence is TGTGCCAGCAGCCGAGGAGGGGGGGTTGAGCAGTTCTTC. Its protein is CASSRGGGVEQFF.

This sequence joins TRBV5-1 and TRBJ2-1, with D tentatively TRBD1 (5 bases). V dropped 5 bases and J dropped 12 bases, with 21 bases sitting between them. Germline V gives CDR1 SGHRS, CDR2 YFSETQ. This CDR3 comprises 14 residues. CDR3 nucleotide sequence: TGCGCCAGCAGAGATTCTCAGGGTGGAGAGACGCAGTTCTTC. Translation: CASRDSQGGETQFF.

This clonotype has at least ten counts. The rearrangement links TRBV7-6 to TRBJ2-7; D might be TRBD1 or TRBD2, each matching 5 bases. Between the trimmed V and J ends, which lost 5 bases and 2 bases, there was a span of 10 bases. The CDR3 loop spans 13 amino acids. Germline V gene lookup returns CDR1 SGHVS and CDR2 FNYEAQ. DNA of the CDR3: TGTGCCAGCAGCCCCTTGGGACCCTACGAGCAGTACTTC. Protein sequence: CASSPLGPYEQYF.

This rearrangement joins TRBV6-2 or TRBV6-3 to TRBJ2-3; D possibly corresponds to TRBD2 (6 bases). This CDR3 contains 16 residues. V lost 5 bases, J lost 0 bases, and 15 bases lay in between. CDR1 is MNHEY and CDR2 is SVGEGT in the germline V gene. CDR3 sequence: CASSPQDYSSTDTQYF. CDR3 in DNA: TGTGCCAGCAGTCCCCAGGACTATAGTAGCACAGATACGCAGTATTTT.